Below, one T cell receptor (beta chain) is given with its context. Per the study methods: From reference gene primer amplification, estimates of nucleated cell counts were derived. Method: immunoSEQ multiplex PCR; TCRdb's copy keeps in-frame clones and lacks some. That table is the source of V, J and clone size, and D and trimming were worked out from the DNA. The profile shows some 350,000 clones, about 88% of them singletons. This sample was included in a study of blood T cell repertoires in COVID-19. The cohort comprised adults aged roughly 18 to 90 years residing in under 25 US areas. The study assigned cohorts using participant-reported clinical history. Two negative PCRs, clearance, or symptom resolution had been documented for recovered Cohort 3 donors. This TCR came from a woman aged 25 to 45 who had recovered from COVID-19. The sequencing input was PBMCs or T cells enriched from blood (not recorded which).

The DNA of the CDR3 is TGTGCCAGTAGTATACAGGCTCATAGCAATCAGCCCCAGCATTTT. Residues: CASSIQAHSNQPQHF. The chain couples TRBV19 to TRBJ1-5; D unresolved. Between the trimmed V and J ends, which lost 2 bases and 0 bases, there was a span of 8 bases. CDR3 size: 15 residues. In germline, CDR1 is LNHDA, CDR2 SQIVND (reference sequence).